What follows are 31 T cell receptor beta chains derived from one specimen sequenced in a study of T-cell reconstitution after alpha-beta-depleted transplantation in children. The TCRbeta library was prepared with unique molecular identifiers. TCRdb redid the calling of the PCR reads with MiXCR, one entry per CDR3 protein. The data contain hundreds of thousands of distinct CDR3 sequences, 13% of them singletons. Sequenced here: PBMCs, sampled before TCRalphabeta/CD19-depleted stem cell transplant. Receptor source: a girl aged 2 to 9 with congenital amegakaryocytic thrombocytopenia, due to receive a stem cell transplant.

The CDR3 DNA follows: TGTGCCAGCAGTATTCCATTAGCGGGCTATACCGGGGAGCTGTTTTTT. This codes for CASSIPLAGYTGELFF. The J gene is TRBJ2-2, the V gene TRBV28; 7 nucleotides align to TRBD2. This CDR3 comprises 16 residues. The germline V gene has CDR1 MDHEN and CDR2 SYDVKM. Trimming took 5 bases from V and 5 from J; bases not matched to a gene: 11.

J is TRBJ2-7 and V is TRBV6-5; D is unresolved. Trimming shortened V by 0 bases and J by 0 bases, and 9 bases separated the two germline ends. CDR1 is MNHEY, CDR2 SVGAGI, per germline. This CDR3 is built from 15 residues. CDR3 coding DNA: TGTGCCAGCAGTTACTCGATCTGGAACTCCTACGAGCAGTACTTC. It specifies CASSYSIWNSYEQYF.

This chain uses TRBV10-2 with TRBJ1-2, with D maybe TRBD1 (5 bases). The germline V gene has CDR1 WSHSY and CDR2 SAAADI. The CDR3 totals 11 residues. Trimming left V 8 bases short and J 3 bases short, with 7 bases between. The CDR3: CASRGDYGYTF. The CDR3 coding sequence is TGCGCCAGCCGGGGCGACTATGGCTACACCTTC.

This clonotype was seen more than once but under ten times. This sequence joins TRBV12-3 or TRBV12-4 and TRBJ2-5, with 7 nucleotides matching TRBD2. The CDR3 sequence is 14 residues long. V shed 5 bases and J 0 bases; nucleotides not matched to a gene: 3. As DNA, the CDR3 is TGTGCCAGCAGTCAAAGCGGGAACCAAGAGACCCAGTACTTC. Its translation: CASSQSGNQETQYF.

This clonotype occurred many times. V and J are TRBV20-1 and TRBJ1-5, with D uncertain. Trimming removed 3 bases from V and 5 bases from J, with 14 bases in between. Looked up from germline, CDR1 is DFQATT and CDR2 is SNEGSKA (reference sequence). The CDR3 consists of 14 residues. CDR3 sequence: CSASGSSIYQPQHF. CDR3 DNA: TGCAGTGCTAGCGGCAGTTCAATATATCAGCCCCAGCATTTT.

The chain has TRBV5-1 and TRBJ2-1, with no clear D. The CDR3 loop spans 15 amino acids. Trimming stripped 0 bases from V and 8 bases from J, with 15 bases between. Germline V CDR1 and CDR2: SGHRS, YFSETQ. CDR3 protein: CASSLAPSLEDEQFF. The DNA for the CDR3 is TGCGCCAGCAGCTTGGCCCCATCCTTAGAGGATGAGCAGTTCTTC.

The chain carries TRBV27 and TRBJ2-7; tentatively, D is TRBD1 or TRBD2 (7 bases each). With 1 base removed from V and 4 bases from J, the gap between germline ends came to 11 bases. Per the germline V gene, CDR1 is MNHEY and CDR2 is SMNVEV (reference sequence). This CDR3 has 14 residues. The CDR3 loop is CASSLWGGQYEQYF. The CDR3 bases are TGTGCCAGCAGTTTATGGGGGGGACAGTACGAGCAGTACTTC.

This clonotype was found many times. The chain combines TRBV20-1 with TRBJ2-3; 9 nucleotides agree with TRBD2. The CDR3 loop spans 15 amino acids. V lost 0 bases and J lost 5; bases outside the gene matches: 6. Germline V CDR1 and CDR2: DFQATT, SNEGSKA (reference sequence). CDR3 DNA: TGCAGTGCTAGAGATCTAGCGGGATCTAGAGATACGCAGTATTTT. Translated: CSARDLAGSRDTQYF.

This chain uses TRBV2 with TRBJ2-5; D is perhaps TRBD1 or TRBD2 (5 bases each). V was pared by 2 bases and J by 4 bases, with 17 bases between. Germline V CDR1 and CDR2: SNHLY, FYNNEI. This CDR3 region has 16 residues. As DNA, the CDR3 is TGTGCCAGCAGTGAACGTTGGACGGGGCCTCCAGAGACCCAGTACTTC. Amino acid sequence: CASSERWTGPPETQYF.

Many counts were recorded for this clonotype. The gene calls are TRBV5-1 and TRBJ2-4, with D perhaps being TRBD1 or TRBD2 (5 bases each). Germline V gives CDR1 SGHRS, CDR2 YFSETQ. The ends were cut back, 7 bases at V and 8 bases at J, with 16 bases in the middle. The CDR3 is 13 amino acids. CDR3 sequence reads: CASEHGGLDIQYF. The CDR3 DNA sequence: TGCGCCAGCGAACATGGGGGTCTGGACATTCAGTACTTC.

This clonotype was observed many times. J is TRBJ2-3 and V is TRBV5-1, with 8 bases fitting TRBD2. The germline gives CDR1 SGHRS, CDR2 YFSETQ. The CDR3 has 16 residues. V lost 4 bases, J lost 6 bases, and 13 bases stayed unmatched. As DNA, the CDR3 is TGCGCCAGCAGCCCTCAAGCGGGAGAACCCTCCGATACGCAGTATTTT. Translated, it gives CASSPQAGEPSDTQYF.

This clonotype was seen at least ten times. V gene TRBV7-8 combines with J gene TRBJ2-2; 7 nucleotides agree with TRBD1. CDR1 SGHVS and CDR2 FQNEAQ come from the germline V gene. The J segment lost 7 bases and the V segment lost 3 bases, leaving 11 bases of the junction unmatched. The CDR3 runs to 16 residues. CDR3 amino acids: CASSFRPGGRNGELFF. The CDR3 region has the DNA TGTGCCAGCAGCTTCCGGCCAGGGGGTCGGAACGGGGAGCTGTTTTTT.

The genes are TRBV30 and TRBJ1-2; D gene uncertain. Per the germline V gene, CDR1 is GTSNPN and CDR2 is SVGIG (reference sequence). The V end lost 2 bases, the J end lost 6 bases, and 16 bases lay between the germline ends. The CDR3 spans 14 residues. As DNA, the CDR3 is TGTGCCTGGAGTCCACCGGACGGTTTTGATGGCTACACCTTC. Its protein product is CAWSPPDGFDGYTF.

This clonotype has at least ten counts. The chain recombines TRBV12-3 or TRBV12-4 with TRBJ1-5; unclear D gene. This CDR3 contains 14 residues. V was trimmed by 6 bases and J by 3 bases, leaving 12 bases between them. CDR3 residues: CASSFGGLNQPQHF. DNA of the CDR3: TGTGCCAGCAGCTTTGGAGGGCTCAATCAGCCCCAGCATTTT.

CDR3 in amino acids: CASSQEDSGPWRVEGTDTQYF. The CDR3 DNA reads TGCGCCAGCAGCCAAGAGGACTCCGGTCCCTGGCGGGTGGAGGGCACAGATACGCAGTATTTT. The rearrangement uses TRBV4-1 and TRBJ2-3; D is perhaps TRBD2 (5 bases). The ends were cut back, 0 bases at V and 1 base at J, with 26 bases in the middle. The CDR3 is made up of 21 amino acids. CDR1 and CDR2 from the germline V gene are MGHRA and YSYEKL.

This clonotype came up a few times. This CDR3 is CASSQVYKINEQFF. The CDR3 DNA reads as TGTGCCAGCAGCCAAGTTTATAAGATTAATGAGCAGTTCTTC. The gene calls are TRBV3-1 and TRBJ2-1; D is unclear. Germline CDR1 LGHDT, CDR2 YNNKEL (reference sequence). V was pared by 1 base and J by 7 bases, with 11 bases between. This CDR3 has 14 amino acids.

This clonotype has a handful of counts. J is TRBJ1-1 and V is TRBV11-2; 7 positions agree with TRBD1. This CDR3 is built from 13 residues. Germline values: CDR1 SGHAT, CDR2 FQNNGV. Trimming cost V 5 bases and J 4 bases; bases outside gene matches: 4. The DNA of the CDR3 is TGTGCCAGCAGCGGACAGGAAGTCACTGAAGCTTTCTTT. Encoded protein: CASSGQEVTEAFF.

The chain uses TRBV7-7 and TRBJ2-1; the match to TRBD1 covers 9 bases. The CDR3 runs 15 residues. Germline V lookup: CDR1 SSHAT, CDR2 FNYEAQ (reference sequence). V was clipped by 3 bases and J by 7 bases; unmatched bases: 7. CDR3 DNA: TGTGCCAGCAGCTTCGGTCGAGACAGGGGGAATGAGCAGTTCTTC. It specifies CASSFGRDRGNEQFF.

The sample holds a few counts of this clonotype. V is TRBV20-1 and J is TRBJ2-1, with D perhaps TRBD1 or TRBD2 (5 bases each). V lost 7 bases, J lost 3 bases, and 16 bases lay in between. The CDR3 is 14 amino acids. The germline gives CDR1 DFQATT, CDR2 SNEGSKA (reference sequence). Written as DNA, the CDR3 is TGCAGTGTACTCGACCCGAGGGGCTACAATGAGCAGTTCTTC. This sequence encodes CSVLDPRGYNEQFF.

This clonotype has a handful of counts. The chain employs TRBV27 and TRBJ2-7; no definite D call. The CDR3 loop spans 15 amino acids. The germline V and J ends were trimmed by 6 bases and 0 bases, with 15 bases remaining between them. Germline CDR1 MNHEY, CDR2 SMNVEV (reference sequence). The CDR3 is CASSLGSDNSYEQYF. The CDR3 region has the DNA TGTGCCAGCAGCCTCGGGTCCGACAACTCCTACGAGCAGTACTTC.

Only a few counts were recorded for this clonotype. This chain joins TRBV20-1 and TRBJ2-5; 8 bases are shared with TRBD1. The CDR3 has 14 residues. With 5 bases clipped from V and 5 bases from J, the junction kept 10 bases outside the gene matches. The germline V gene has CDR1 DFQATT and CDR2 SNEGSKA (reference sequence). This CDR3 is CSAERQGLDETQYF. The CDR3 region has the DNA TGCAGTGCTGAACGACAGGGGTTGGACGAGACCCAGTACTTC.

This clonotype was observed at least ten times. The rearrangement links TRBV15 to TRBJ2-7; 8 nucleotides line up with TRBD2. Trimming at V came to 5 bases and at J to 2 bases, leaving 5 bases not matched to a gene. CDR1 is LNHNV, CDR2 YYDKDF, per germline (reference sequence). The length of the CDR3 is 14 residues. CDR3 protein: CATSPGLAPYEQYF. CDR3 DNA: TGTGCCACCAGCCCTGGACTAGCCCCCTACGAGCAGTACTTC.

The V and J genes are TRBV5-1 and TRBJ2-5; TRBD1 aligns across 9 bases. The V gene end was trimmed by 7 bases and the J gene end by 1 base; junction bases not matched to a gene: 8. The CDR3 is 15 amino acids. CDR1 and CDR2 from the germline V gene are SGHRS and YFSETQ. The CDR3, as DNA: TGCGCCAGCTGCAACCGGGACAGGGCCCAAGAGACCCAGTACTTC. Residues: CASCNRDRAQETQYF.

The genes are TRBV5-1 and TRBJ2-1, with TRBD2 as a possible D gene (5 bases). CDR1 is SGHRS and CDR2 is YFSETQ in the germline V gene. The CDR3 is 13 residues long. V lost 0 bases and J 13 bases, leaving 14 bases between the germline ends. The CDR3 nucleotides read TGCGCCAGCAGCTTGGGCCCCGGGGAGCCTCAGTTCTTC. This translates into CASSLGPGEPQFF.

There are many counts of this clonotype. The chain combines TRBV7-9 with TRBJ1-3; D unclear. The CDR3 totals 14 residues. CDR1 is SEHNR, CDR2 FQNEAQ, per germline (reference sequence). Deletions cut 3 bases from V and 0 bases from J, with 6 bases between. The CDR3 DNA is TGTGCCAGCAGCTTCGGGAACTCTGGAAACACCATATATTTT. This encodes CASSFGNSGNTIYF.

The V and J genes are TRBV28 and TRBJ2-7, with 10 bases that match TRBD2. Looked up from germline, CDR1 is MDHEN and CDR2 is SYDVKM. The J segment lost 4 bases and the V segment lost 7 bases, leaving 10 bases of the junction unmatched. CDR3 length: 15 residues. In DNA form, the CDR3 reads TGTGCCAGCAATCCAGCGGGAGGGCCCTCGTACGAGCAGTACTTC. Protein: CASNPAGGPSYEQYF.

The CDR3: CATSRVLSSGDSYEQYF. CDR3 coding DNA: TGTGCCACCAGCAGAGTCCTGTCTAGCGGGGACTCCTACGAGCAGTACTTC. The chain combines TRBV15 with TRBJ2-7, with 9 bases aligning to TRBD2. V was pared by 1 base and J by 0 bases, with 7 bases of the junction left unmatched. CDR3 length: 17 residues. Germline V gene data show CDR1 as LNHNV and CDR2 as YYDKDF (reference sequence). The full variable domain, rest sourced from reference TRBV15 and TRBJ2-7, is DAMVIQNPRYQVTQFGKPVTLSCSQTLNHNVMYWYQQKSSQAPKLLFHYYDKDFNNEADTPDNFQSRRPNTSFCFLDIRSPGLGDTAMYLCATSRVLSSGDSYEQYFGPGTRLTVT.

For this clonotype: This may arise from a read error, as a much more abundant clone is one base away. In DNA, the CDR3 is TGCAGTACTTCTCGTGGCGGGAGGGCCGCAGATACGCCGTATTTT. It specifies CSTSRGGRAADTPYF. This chain uses TRBV20-1 with TRBJ2-3; 9 positions match TRBD2. Looked up from germline, CDR1 is DFQATT and CDR2 is SNEGSKA (reference sequence). The CDR3 sequence is 15 residues long.

The sample holds many counts of this clonotype. The chain recombines TRBV5-6 with TRBJ2-1; D may be TRBD2 (6 bases). The V end was cut by 4 bases, the J end by 0 bases, with 11 bases between. This CDR3 is built from 15 residues. Per germline, CDR1 SGHDT and CDR2 YYEEEE. CDR3 residues: CASSPSVISYNEQFF. DNA for the CDR3: TGTGCCAGCAGCCCTAGCGTAATCTCCTACAATGAGCAGTTCTTC.

This clonotype was seen at least ten times. The chain combines TRBV20-1 with TRBJ2-7; 10 nucleotides align to TRBD2. V trimming: 1 base; J trimming: 2 bases; junction bases outside the gene matches: 5. The CDR3 length is 15 residues. Germline CDR1 is DFQATT and CDR2 is SNEGSKA (reference sequence). Here the CDR3 reads CSARGGLAQTYEQYF. In DNA form, the CDR3 reads TGCAGTGCTAGAGGGGGACTAGCGCAAACCTACGAGCAGTACTTC.

There are a few counts of this clonotype. The chain is built from TRBV10-3 and TRBJ2-5; D ambiguous. The CDR3 loop spans 12 amino acids. Germline lookup yields CDR1 ENHRY and CDR2 SYGVKD. V lost 3 bases to trimming and J lost 5 bases, with 7 bases between them. In nucleotides, the CDR3 is TGTGCCATCAGTGATCCCGGGGAGACCCAGTACTTC. Its translation: CAISDPGETQYF.